This record concerns one T cell receptor beta chain sequence. These data originate in a study of T cell responses to AZD1222 COVID-19 vaccine. The repertoire was sequenced with immunoSEQ multiplex PCR; TCRdb's copy has only in-frame clones and lacks some. In the table there are over 110,000 clones, 90% to 95% of which are singletons. The receptor was isolated from an adult who had recovered from COVID-19. Sequenced here: peripheral blood, sampled after recovery from COVID-19.

CDR3 in amino acids: CASSPQPTSGRPVTEQYF. In DNA form, the CDR3 reads TGTGCCAGCAGTCCCCAACCGACTAGCGGGAGGCCGGTTACCGAGCAGTACTTC. The chain combines TRBV27 with TRBJ2-7; 13 nucleotides align to TRBD2. This CDR3 has 18 residues. Trimming removed 5 bases from V and 6 bases from J; junction bases left unmatched: 16. Germline V CDR1 and CDR2: MNHEY, SMNVEV (reference sequence).